A selection of T cell receptor beta chains follows, all from one sample in a study of cytomegalovirus exposure and HLA in healthy donors. Some clones are missing from TCRdb's copy, which holds only in-frame ones; the method was immunoSEQ multiplex PCR. Among 55,000 to 80,000 clones, 75% were seen once, and the ten largest hold roughly an eighth. Source material: PBMCs. Receptors originate from a man between 65 and 80 years old in good health and CMV-seronegative. Each CDR3 is given with its conserved first and last residue. A D gene is named only where the DNA matches it firmly. Clone size is not always given. Where it is, it says once, few, many or a class for expanded clones.

clone_size: .
j_call: TRBJ2-2
d_call: TRBD2
v_call: TRBV9
cdr3_nt: TGTGCCAGCAGCGTAGCGGGGAGGGGAATGAGCACCGGGGAGCTGTTTTTT
cdr3_aa: CASSVAGRGMSTGELFF

clone_size: .
j_call: TRBJ1-1
d_call: TRBD1
v_call: TRBV19
cdr3_nt: TGTGCCAGTAGTACCAGGGGACAGTTCATGAACACTGAAGCTTTCTTT
cdr3_aa: CASSTRGQFMNTEAFF

clone_size: .
j_call: TRBJ1-1
d_call: .
v_call: TRBV9
cdr3_nt: TGTGCCAGCAGCGCCTCAGGGAACACTGAAGCTTTCTTT
cdr3_aa: CASSASGNTEAFF

clone_size: .
j_call: TRBJ1-5
d_call: .
v_call: TRBV5-8
cdr3_nt: TGTGCCAGCAGCTCTCCAGGGGTAAGGCAGCCCCAGCATTTT
cdr3_aa: CASSSPGVRQPQHF

clone_size: .
j_call: TRBJ2-3
d_call: TRBD2
v_call: TRBV5-1
cdr3_nt: TGCGCCAGCAGCTGGGGGGGAGAGGCAGATACGCAGTATTTT
cdr3_aa: CASSWGGEADTQYF

clone_size: .
j_call: TRBJ1-5
d_call: .
v_call: TRBV19
cdr3_nt: TGTGCCAGTAGTATAGTTGGCCTTGAATATAGCAATCAGCCCCAGCATTTT
cdr3_aa: CASSIVGLEYSNQPQHF

clone_size: .
j_call: TRBJ2-1
d_call: .
v_call: TRBV5-1
cdr3_nt: TGCGCCAGCAGCTTGGGGGCAGGCTCCTACAATGAGCAGTTCTTC
cdr3_aa: CASSLGAGSYNEQFF

clone_size: .
j_call: TRBJ2-4
d_call: .
v_call: TRBV30
cdr3_nt: TGTGCCTGGAGGGACCGACGAAGGGGGGGCTTGGCCAAAAACATTCAGTACTTC
cdr3_aa: CAWRDRRRGGLAKNIQYF

clone_size: .
j_call: TRBJ2-7
d_call: .
v_call: TRBV5-6
cdr3_nt: TGTGCCAGCAGCAACAGGGATGGGGTCTACGAGCAGTACTTC
cdr3_aa: CASSNRDGVYEQYF

clone_size: .
j_call: TRBJ2-2
d_call: TRBD1
v_call: TRBV30
cdr3_nt: TGTGCCTGGAGCTTTTGGACAGGGAACACCGGGGAGCTGTTTTTT
cdr3_aa: CAWSFWTGNTGELFF

clone_size: .
j_call: TRBJ1-1
d_call: TRBD1
v_call: TRBV11-3
cdr3_nt: TGTGCCAGCAGTCGACAGGGTACGGACACTGAAGCTTTCTTT
cdr3_aa: CASSRQGTDTEAFF

clone_size: .
j_call: TRBJ1-6
d_call: .
v_call: TRBV6-6
cdr3_nt: TGTGCCAGCGTGGGAGGGGTGCAATCACCCCTCCACTTT
cdr3_aa: CASVGGVQSPLHF

clone_size: .
j_call: TRBJ2-3
d_call: .
v_call: TRBV6-6
cdr3_nt: TGTGCCAGCAGTTACTCGGCTAGCGCAGATACGCAGTATTTT
cdr3_aa: CASSYSASADTQYF

clone_size: .
j_call: TRBJ2-1
d_call: TRBD2
v_call: TRBV7-2
cdr3_nt: TGTGCCAGCGCAAGGGAGACTAGCGGTTACAATGAGCAGTTCTTC
cdr3_aa: CASARETSGYNEQFF

clone_size: once
j_call: TRBJ2-7
d_call: TRBD2
v_call: TRBV30
cdr3_nt: TGTGCCTGGAGTCTGTACGCACGGAGCGCGGGGGGCTACGAGCAGTACTTC
cdr3_aa: CAWSLYARSAGGYEQYF

clone_size: .
j_call: TRBJ2-5
d_call: .
v_call: TRBV2
cdr3_nt: TGTGCCAGCAGTGGGACAGCGTCAGAGACCCAGTACTTC
cdr3_aa: CASSGTASETQYF

clone_size: .
j_call: TRBJ2-7
d_call: .
v_call: TRBV19
cdr3_nt: TGTGCCAGTAGTATAAGCGGACGAAACTCCTACGAGCAGTACTTC
cdr3_aa: CASSISGRNSYEQYF

clone_size: .
j_call: TRBJ2-7
d_call: .
v_call: TRBV7-2
cdr3_nt: TGTGCCAGCAGCTTAGAGCAGGGCTACGAGCAGTACTTC
cdr3_aa: CASSLEQGYEQYF

clone_size: .
j_call: TRBJ1-5
d_call: .
v_call: TRBV7-2
cdr3_nt: TGTGCCAGCAGCCCGGACCGGGATGATCAGCCCCAGCATTTT
cdr3_aa: CASSPDRDDQPQHF

clone_size: .
j_call: TRBJ2-1
d_call: TRBD2
v_call: TRBV5-4
cdr3_nt: TGTGCCAGCAGCCTAGCGGGAAGGTACAATGAGCAGTTCTTC
cdr3_aa: CASSLAGRYNEQFF

clone_size: .
j_call: TRBJ2-1
d_call: TRBD2
v_call: TRBV7-9
cdr3_nt: TGTGCCAGCAGCGCCGATACTAGCGGGATCTACAATGAGCAGTTCTTC
cdr3_aa: CASSADTSGIYNEQFF

clone_size: .
j_call: TRBJ2-3
d_call: TRBD2
v_call: TRBV7-9
cdr3_nt: TGTGCCAGCAGCTTAAATTTAGCCTGGGGCGGGAGATTTGCAGATACGCAGTATTTT
cdr3_aa: CASSLNLAWGGRFADTQYF

clone_size: .
j_call: TRBJ2-1
d_call: TRBD2
v_call: TRBV20-1
cdr3_nt: TGCAGTGCCCCCGTTGCGGGGGGCGGGTTCTTC
cdr3_aa: CSAPVAGGGFF

clone_size: .
j_call: TRBJ2-3
d_call: TRBD2
v_call: TRBV6-5
cdr3_nt: TGTGCCAGCGGAATTCCTAGCGGTAGCACAGATACGCAGTATTTT
cdr3_aa: CASGIPSGSTDTQYF

clone_size: .
j_call: TRBJ2-2
d_call: TRBD1
v_call: TRBV6-5
cdr3_nt: TGTGCCAGCAGGGACAGGGGGAACACCGGGGAGCTGTTTTTT
cdr3_aa: CASRDRGNTGELFF

clone_size: .
j_call: TRBJ2-3
d_call: TRBD2
v_call: TRBV5-1
cdr3_nt: TGCGCCAGCAGCAACGGGGGGGCCAGCACAGATACGCAGTATTTT
cdr3_aa: CASSNGGASTDTQYF

clone_size: .
j_call: TRBJ1-2
d_call: TRBD1
v_call: TRBV7-9
cdr3_nt: TGTGCCAGCAGCGACCGGACAGGGGGAAACTATGGCTACACCTTC
cdr3_aa: CASSDRTGGNYGYTF

clone_size: few
j_call: TRBJ1-3
d_call: TRBD1
v_call: TRBV2
cdr3_nt: TGTGCCAGCACCCTCACGGACAGGGGAAACACCATATATTTT
cdr3_aa: CASTLTDRGNTIYF

clone_size: .
j_call: TRBJ1-5
d_call: .
v_call: TRBV4-1
cdr3_nt: TGCGCCAGCAGCCAAGACCCAGGCGTGTATCAGCCCCAGCATTTT
cdr3_aa: CASSQDPGVYQPQHF

clone_size: .
j_call: TRBJ2-7
d_call: TRBD2
v_call: TRBV6-6
cdr3_nt: TGTGCCAGCAGTTACTCCTCGGGGAGGGCCTTTTACGAGCAGTGCTTC
cdr3_aa: CASSYSSGRAFYEQCF

clone_size: once
j_call: TRBJ2-1
d_call: TRBD2
v_call: TRBV7-9
cdr3_nt: TGTGCCAGCAGCTTACCCGGGACTAGTTACAATGAGCAGTTCTTC
cdr3_aa: CASSLPGTSYNEQFF

clone_size: .
j_call: TRBJ2-7
d_call: TRBD1
v_call: TRBV9
cdr3_nt: TGTGCCAGCAGCAATCCGGGACAGCCCTACGAGCAGTACTTC
cdr3_aa: CASSNPGQPYEQYF

clone_size: .
j_call: TRBJ2-1
d_call: TRBD2
v_call: TRBV30
cdr3_nt: TGTGCCTGGAGACCGGAGCGGGGGGTCTACAATGAGCAGTTCTTC
cdr3_aa: CAWRPERGVYNEQFF

clone_size: .
j_call: TRBJ2-3
d_call: TRBD2
v_call: TRBV9
cdr3_nt: TGTGCCAGCAGCGTACCGGCCGGGACTAGCGGGAGTCTCCTCACAGATACGCAGTATTTT
cdr3_aa: CASSVPAGTSGSLLTDTQYF

clone_size: few
j_call: TRBJ2-6
d_call: TRBD1
v_call: TRBV27
cdr3_nt: TGTGCCAGCAGTTGGGGGCCGACAGGGGCTGGGGCCAACGTCCTGACTTTC
cdr3_aa: CASSWGPTGAGANVLTF

clone_size: .
j_call: TRBJ1-1
d_call: .
v_call: TRBV29-1
cdr3_nt: TGCAGCGTTGACAGGGTCGGCACTGAAGCTTTCTTT
cdr3_aa: CSVDRVGTEAFF

clone_size: .
j_call: TRBJ2-7
d_call: TRBD2
v_call: TRBV11-2
cdr3_nt: TGTGCCAGCAGCCCCGTCCCCGCGGGAGCGTCCTACGAGCAGTACTTC
cdr3_aa: CASSPVPAGASYEQYF

clone_size: .
j_call: TRBJ2-2
d_call: .
v_call: TRBV7-6
cdr3_nt: TGTGCCAGCAGCCAAGACAGATTACCCACCGGGGAGCTGTTTTTT
cdr3_aa: CASSQDRLPTGELFF

clone_size: .
j_call: TRBJ1-3
d_call: TRBD1
v_call: TRBV7-2
cdr3_nt: TGTGCCAGCAGCTTAGTGGGGACAGGGGACTTCGGAAACACCATATATTTT
cdr3_aa: CASSLVGTGDFGNTIYF

clone_size: .
j_call: TRBJ2-3
d_call: .
v_call: TRBV7-2
cdr3_nt: TGTGCCAGCAGCCCAGGGAGGGGGAGGGACACAGATACGCAGTATTTT
cdr3_aa: CASSPGRGRDTDTQYF

clone_size: .
j_call: TRBJ2-1
d_call: .
v_call: TRBV7-2
cdr3_nt: TGTGCCAGCAGACCACCCTCGACTAGTAGTCTGTTCTTC
cdr3_aa: CASRPPSTSSLFF

clone_size: .
j_call: TRBJ1-6
d_call: TRBD1
v_call: TRBV30
cdr3_nt: TGTGCCTGGATGGGACAGGGGAATTCACCCCTCCACTTT
cdr3_aa: CAWMGQGNSPLHF

clone_size: .
j_call: TRBJ1-5
d_call: .
v_call: TRBV6-1
cdr3_nt: TGTGCCAGCACCCCGTTGGGGCAGAATCAGCCCCAGCATTTT
cdr3_aa: CASTPLGQNQPQHF

clone_size: .
j_call: TRBJ2-4
d_call: .
v_call: TRBV19
cdr3_nt: TGTGCCAGTAGTCCGCGGGGCAAGGGAAACATTCAGTACTTC
cdr3_aa: CASSPRGKGNIQYF

clone_size: .
j_call: TRBJ2-3
d_call: TRBD2
v_call: TRBV29-1
cdr3_nt: TGCAGCGTCGCGGGACTAGCGGGATTCGTGGTCGCAGATACGCAGTATTTT
cdr3_aa: CSVAGLAGFVVADTQYF

clone_size: .
j_call: TRBJ1-3
d_call: .
v_call: TRBV19
cdr3_nt: TGTGCCAGTAGTCGGACTAGAGATTCCTCTGGAAACACCATATATTTT
cdr3_aa: CASSRTRDSSGNTIYF

clone_size: .
j_call: TRBJ1-2
d_call: TRBD1
v_call: TRBV6-5
cdr3_nt: TGTGCCAGCAGTACAGGACAGGGGACAAACTATGGCTACACCTTC
cdr3_aa: CASSTGQGTNYGYTF

clone_size: .
j_call: TRBJ2-1
d_call: TRBD2
v_call: TRBV5-1
cdr3_nt: TGCGCCAGCCGACTAGCGGGAGGTGGAAATGAGCAGTTCTTC
cdr3_aa: CASRLAGGGNEQFF

clone_size: .
j_call: TRBJ1-3
d_call: TRBD1
v_call: TRBV19
cdr3_nt: TGTGCCAGTAACCTGGGACAGGCCTCTGGAAACACCATATATTTT
cdr3_aa: CASNLGQASGNTIYF

clone_size: .
j_call: TRBJ2-3
d_call: .
v_call: TRBV13
cdr3_nt: TGTGCCAGCAGGATGGCTTCTACGCAGTATTTT
cdr3_aa: CASRMASTQYF

clone_size: .
j_call: TRBJ2-7
d_call: TRBD2
v_call: TRBV5-6
cdr3_nt: TGTGCCAGCAGCTACGGGACTAAAGTCTACGAGCAGTACTTC
cdr3_aa: CASSYGTKVYEQYF

clone_size: .
j_call: TRBJ1-1
d_call: TRBD1
v_call: TRBV7-8
cdr3_nt: TGTGCCAGCAGCTTAGAAACAGGGGGGGACACTGAAGCTTTCTTT
cdr3_aa: CASSLETGGDTEAFF

clone_size: .
j_call: TRBJ2-2
d_call: .
v_call: TRBV6-1
cdr3_nt: TGTGCCAGCAGTGAAGGAGCCCCGGGTCAGGGGTCCGGGGAGCTGTTTTTT
cdr3_aa: CASSEGAPGQGSGELFF

clone_size: .
j_call: TRBJ1-5
d_call: TRBD1
v_call: TRBV30
cdr3_nt: TGTGCCTGGAGTTCCTCGACAGGGAACCAGCCCCAGCATTTT
cdr3_aa: CAWSSSTGNQPQHF

clone_size: .
j_call: TRBJ1-2
d_call: TRBD1
v_call: TRBV29-1
cdr3_nt: TGCAGCGGCCAGACAGGGGGGGACTATGGCTACACCTTC
cdr3_aa: CSGQTGGDYGYTF

clone_size: .
j_call: TRBJ1-2
d_call: TRBD1
v_call: TRBV28
cdr3_nt: TGTGCCAGCAGCTCCGGAGGGGGCAGCTATGGCTACACCTTC
cdr3_aa: CASSSGGGSYGYTF

clone_size: .
j_call: TRBJ1-5
d_call: .
v_call: TRBV10-2
cdr3_nt: TGCGCCAGCAGGGGAGGCAATCAGCCCCAGCATTTT
cdr3_aa: CASRGGNQPQHF